This T cell receptor beta chain was profiled in a study of beta chain features in type 1 diabetes. At the level of the study: In all, around 100 million sorted cells from all samples were analyzed. Study conclusions and caveats: Patients with type 1 diabetes showed fewer VDJ junction insertions and more deletions. TCRB CDR3s from Type 1 diabetes patients were moderately but significantly shorter in all four CD4+ subsets.

This clone was recorded a few times. Antigen: not known. Staining for CD45RO/CCR7/CD25/CD127/CD95/CD27 allowed sorting of CD4+ naive, central memory, regulatory and stem cell-like memory cells. Each of the sorted populations had a purity greater than 98%. Since all of the isolated RNA was reverse transcribed, expressed TCRB transcripts were what got sequenced. The assay was immunoSEQ multiplex PCR, and TCRdb's table has in-frame clones only and misses some. Counted here are 310,000 or so clones, roughly 8.8% occurring once; the ten biggest clones make up about 1%. Germline CDR1 PRHDT, CDR2 FYEKMQ (reference sequence). V lost 0 bases, J lost 2 bases, and 14 bases lay in between. The length of the CDR3 is 17 residues.

The sequenced material came from central memory CD4+ T cells from blood. The TCR sequence derives from a young man with type 1 diabetes. The chain couples TRBV13 to TRBJ2-1, with a tentative D call TRBD1 (5 bases). CDR3 sequence (DNA): TGTGCCAGCAGCTTAGGCTCCGACAGTGGGCCCTACAATGAGCAGTTCTTC. As protein: CASSLGSDSGPYNEQFF.